The next 15 T cell receptor beta chains were all read from a single sample in a study of human T cells and chemical hapten exposure. Described time point: patch test 1, 2 weeks after DPC sensitization. Treatment: therapeutic diphenylcyclopropenone sensitization with weekly scalp DPC. A single record per CDR3 protein comes from TCRdb applying MiXCR to the RACE reads. Of 300,000 to 450,000 distinct CDR3 sequences detected, 4% to 5.5% appear once; the ten largest clones hold approximately 2.3%. This specimen was whole blood, taken in connection with sensitization to the hapten diphenylcyclopropenone (DPC). The receptors stem from a woman aged 50 to 60 with alopecia areata. Some clones in this sample may be carry-over from other donors' samples.

This chain connects TRBV12-3 or TRBV12-4 to TRBJ1-5, with D hard to call. Trimming removed 3 bases at V and 6 bases at J, with 12 bases between. This CDR3 is 14 amino acids long. The CDR3 coding sequence is TGTGCCAGCAGTTTGGGGAGGTTGAGTCAGCCCCAGCATTTT. This encodes CASSLGRLSQPQHF.

In its sample, this clonotype was seen many times. The V call is TRBV18, the J call TRBJ2-5, with D possibly matching TRBD2 (6 bases). Germline assignment: CDR1 KGHSH and CDR2 LQKENI. The CDR3 is 15 amino acids. V lost 6 bases and J 7 bases, leaving 21 bases between the germline ends. CDR3 bases: TGTGCCAGCTCTTCCTTAGCGGCCCCGGAGGGGACCCAGTACTTC. Its translation is CASSSLAAPEGTQYF.

In its sample, this clonotype was seen many times. CDR3 protein: CASSLALGATGNTIYF. The DNA of the CDR3 is TGTGCCAGCAGCTTAGCGTTGGGGGCAACTGGAAACACCATATATTTT. This rearrangement joins TRBV7-2 to TRBJ1-3, with D possibly TRBD1 on 6 matching bases. CDR3 size: 16 residues. Germline V gene lookup returns CDR1 SGHTA and CDR2 FQGNSA. Trimming stripped 0 bases from V and 2 bases from J, with 11 bases between. The full variable domain, completed using reference TRBV7-2 and TRBJ1-3, is GAGVSQSPSNKVTEKGKDVELRCDPISGHTALYWYRQSLGQGLEFLIYFQGNSAPDKSGLPSDRFSAERTGGSVSTLTIQRTQQEDSAVYLCASSLALGATGNTIYFGEGSWLTVV.

This clonotype was seen more than once but under ten times. This chain uses TRBV7-9 with TRBJ2-1, with unresolved D. The CDR3 is made up of 15 amino acids. Germline lookup yields CDR1 SEHNR and CDR2 FQNEAQ (reference sequence). Trimming stripped 5 bases from V and 0 bases from J, with 11 bases between. Here the CDR3 DNA reads TGTGCCAGCAGCCCAGAGAGCTACTCCTACAATGAGCAGTTCTTC. Translating it yields CASSPESYSYNEQFF.

The genes are TRBV6-2 or TRBV6-3 and TRBJ2-3; tentative D call: TRBD2 (5 bases). Trimming removed 8 bases from V and 0 bases from J, with 15 bases in between. This CDR3 has 15 amino acids. Germline V CDR1 and CDR2: MNHEY, SVGEGT. The CDR3 DNA is TGTGCCAGCGGATTCGGGGATTCTAGCACAGATACGCAGTATTTT. Its protein product is CASGFGDSSTDTQYF.

This clonotype has at least ten counts. The chain links TRBV29-1 to TRBJ2-1; D gene uncertain. CDR3 length: 12 amino acids. The germline V gene has CDR1 SQVTM and CDR2 ANQGSEA. V was clipped by 2 bases and J by 9 bases, with 11 bases between them. CDR3 sequence reads: CSVELSQFEQFF. In DNA form, the CDR3 reads TGCAGCGTTGAACTAAGTCAGTTTGAGCAGTTCTTC.

This clonotype has ten or more counts. V and J are TRBV29-1 and TRBJ2-2; D possibly matches TRBD1 or TRBD2 (5 bases each). This CDR3 is built from 13 residues. The V gene's germline CDR1 is SQVTM and CDR2 ANQGSEA. V shed 6 bases and J shed 7 bases, with 15 bases lying between them. DNA of the CDR3: TGCAGCGTAACCGGGATCCAGGGCGGGGAGCTGTTTTTT. This codes for CSVTGIQGGELFF.

This clonotype was counted only a few times. The V call is TRBV29-1, the J call TRBJ1-1; tentatively, D is TRBD1 (6 bases). Per germline, CDR1 SQVTM and CDR2 ANQGSEA. The CDR3 loop spans 17 amino acids. Trimming cost V 6 bases and J 2 bases, with 25 bases left between them. CDR3 in amino acids: CSVPRGHRGGANTEAFF. The CDR3 DNA sequence: TGCAGCGTACCCAGGGGCCACCGCGGGGGCGCAAACACTGAAGCTTTCTTT.

This clonotype was detected ten times or more. The chain couples TRBV18 to TRBJ2-3, with D perhaps TRBD1 or TRBD2 (5 bases each). V shed 4 bases and J shed 2 bases, with 10 bases lying between them. This CDR3 has 14 residues. Germline V gene lookup returns CDR1 KGHSH and CDR2 LQKENI. The CDR3: CASSRDLTTDTQYF. In nucleotides, the CDR3 is TGTGCCAGCTCACGGGACCTTACCACAGATACGCAGTATTTT.

This clonotype was detected ten times or more. The gene calls are TRBV11-2 and TRBJ2-7; 8 nucleotides line up with TRBD1. Trimming took 5 bases from V and 3 from J; bases not matched to a gene: 6. Germline loops: CDR1 SGHAT, CDR2 FQNNGV. This CDR3 comprises 14 residues. CDR3 bases: TGTGCCAGCAGCACGATACAGGGGGACTACGAGCAGTACTTC. This sequence encodes CASSTIQGDYEQYF.

The table lists this clonotype with many counts. The V and J genes are TRBV5-5 and TRBJ1-2; the match to TRBD1 covers 10 bases. Germline CDR1 is SGHKS and CDR2 is YYEKEE (reference sequence). This CDR3 contains 14 residues. V trimming: 4 bases; J trimming: 3 bases; junction bases outside the gene matches: 3. CDR3 in amino acids: CASSTGTGDYGYTF. CDR3 nucleotide sequence: TGTGCCAGCAGCACCGGGACAGGGGACTATGGCTACACCTTC.

This clonotype has a handful of counts. The chain couples TRBV5-1 to TRBJ2-1; D tentatively fits TRBD1 or TRBD2 (5 bases each). Germline-derived CDR1 and CDR2 are SGHRS and YFSETQ. The CDR3 is made up of 15 amino acids. The V gene lost 0 bases and the J gene lost 7 bases, with 14 bases spanning the gap. CDR3: CASSLAPGTGNEQFF. DNA of the CDR3: TGCGCCAGCAGCTTGGCCCCGGGGACGGGGAATGAGCAGTTCTTC. The full variable domain, rest sourced from reference TRBV5-1 and TRBJ2-1, is KAGVTQTPRYLIKTRGQQVTLSCSPISGHRSVSWYQQTPGQGLQFLFEYFSETQRNKGNFPGRFSGRQFSNSRSEMNVSTLELGDSALYLCASSLAPGTGNEQFFGPGTRLTVL.

The table lists this clonotype with many counts. The genes are TRBV10-3 and TRBJ2-1, with 11 bases that match TRBD2. V shed 2 bases and J 4 bases; nucleotides not matched to a gene: 7. Germline V CDR1 and CDR2: ENHRY, SYGVKD. The CDR3 covers 17 residues. The CDR3 region has the DNA TGTGCCATCAGTGAGCCTTTAGCGGGAGGGCAATACAATGAGCAGTTCTTC. This codes for CAISEPLAGGQYNEQFF.

There are many counts of this clonotype. CDR3 protein: CASSRGERPQFF. The CDR3 bases are TGTGCCAGCAGCCGAGGCGAGAGGCCGCAGTTCTTC. The chain employs TRBV3-1 and TRBJ2-1, with unresolved D. CDR1 and CDR2 from the germline V gene are LGHDT and YNNKEL (reference sequence). The V end was cut by 4 bases, the J end by 12 bases, with 13 bases between. The CDR3 spans 12 residues.

This clonotype occurred a few times. This rearrangement joins TRBV6-2 or TRBV6-3 to TRBJ2-7; no firm D call. The V and J ends lost 0 bases and 4 bases respectively, with 10 bases between them. Germline V gene lookup returns CDR1 MNHEY and CDR2 SVGEGT. CDR3 size: 14 residues. CDR3 residues: CASSYSISGYEQYF. As DNA, the CDR3 is TGTGCCAGCAGTTACTCGATTTCAGGATACGAGCAGTACTTC.